The 32 T cell receptor beta chains below come from one sample, sequenced in a study of T cell responses to AZD1222 COVID-19 vaccine. Clones were sequenced by immunoSEQ multiplex PCR, and TCRdb holds only the in-frame ones, with some missing. This table holds about 140,000 clones, over 75% found once. The material sequenced was peripheral blood, taken on day 0 of AZD1222 vaccination. Every receptor here comes from an adult in good health.

The chain links TRBV28 to TRBJ2-2; 8 bases agree with TRBD2. Germline values: CDR1 MDHEN, CDR2 SYDVKM. The length of the CDR3 is 16 residues. Trimming cost V 6 bases and J 0 bases; bases outside gene matches: 6. Here the CDR3 reads CASRGLALTNTGELFF. CDR3 nucleotide sequence: TGTGCCAGCAGAGGACTAGCTTTGACGAACACCGGGGAGCTGTTTTTT.

The chain is built from TRBV4-1 and TRBJ1-6; 10 bases are a match to TRBD1. Germline V gene lookup returns CDR1 MGHRA and CDR2 YSYEKL. V trimming: 1 base; J trimming: 9 bases; junction bases outside the gene matches: 6. CDR3 length: 16 residues. CDR3 DNA sequence: TGCGCCAGCAGCCAAGTTCCGGGGGACAGGGGTTCACCCCTCCACTTT. As protein: CASSQVPGDRGSPLHF.

The genes are TRBV3-1 (or the pseudogene TRBV3-2) and TRBJ2-2; D remains ambiguous. Germline V gene data show CDR1 as LGHDT and CDR2 as YNNKEL (reference sequence). There are 11 residues in the CDR3. Trimming stripped 7 bases from V and 7 bases from J, with 7 bases between. The CDR3 sequence: CASTPVGELFF. The CDR3 region has the DNA TGTGCCAGCACCCCGGTCGGGGAGCTGTTTTTT.

The chain links TRBV11-2 to TRBJ1-4, with 8 bases aligning to TRBD1. The trim removed 5 bases at V and 4 bases at J, leaving 9 bases unmatched. Germline V gives CDR1 SGHAT, CDR2 FQNNGV. This CDR3 spans 16 amino acids. CDR3 in DNA: TGTGCCAGCAGCCCGACAGGGGCCCACATTAATGAAAAACTGTTTTTT. This translates into CASSPTGAHINEKLFF. Based on the CDR3 plus reference TRBV11-2 and TRBJ1-4, the full variable domain is EAGVAQSPRYKIIEKRQSVAFWCNPISGHATLYWYQQILGQGPKLLIQFQNNGVVDDSQLPKDRFSAERLKGVDSTLKIQPAKLEDSAVYLCASSPTGAHINEKLFFGSGTQLSVL.

V usage is TRBV30 and J usage is TRBJ1-5; 8 bases align to TRBD1. Germline loops: CDR1 GTSNPN, CDR2 SVGIG (reference sequence). After removal of 3 bases from V and 4 bases from J, the junction contained 8 bases not matched to a gene. This CDR3 is 15 amino acids long. The CDR3: CAWRAGTGGNQPQHF. The CDR3, as DNA: TGTGCCTGGAGGGCCGGGACAGGAGGAAATCAGCCCCAGCATTTT.

The chain employs TRBV5-1 and TRBJ1-1; 9 nucleotides line up with TRBD1. The germline V gene encodes CDR1 SGHRS and CDR2 YFSETQ. V trimming: 4 bases; J trimming: 0 bases; junction bases outside the gene matches: 13. This CDR3 region has 18 residues. The CDR3 DNA follows: TGCGCCAGCAGCAACCGACCGGGACAGGGACCTATGAACACTGAAGCTTTCTTT. It yields the protein CASSNRPGQGPMNTEAFF.

The gene calls are TRBV30 and TRBJ2-5; D call uncertain. Germline V lookup: CDR1 GTSNPN, CDR2 SVGIG (reference sequence). CDR3 length: 10 amino acids. Trimming pared 5 bases from V and 4 bases from J, leaving 5 bases between. CDR3 amino acids: CAWGRETQYF. The CDR3 region has the DNA TGTGCCTGGGGTCGAGAGACCCAGTACTTC.

This chain uses TRBV5-1 with TRBJ2-3; TRBD2 aligns across 9 bases. Germline CDR1 reads SGHRS; CDR2 reads YFSETQ. With 4 bases clipped from V and 3 bases from J, the junction kept 3 bases outside the gene matches. This CDR3 has 14 residues. The CDR3 region is CASSLSGSTDTQYF. The CDR3 DNA is TGCGCCAGCAGCCTTAGCGGGAGTACAGATACGCAGTATTTT.

CDR3 in DNA: TGTGCCAGCCGCCTCAGGGGAAGGCATGAGCAGTTCTTC. Its translation is CASRLRGRHEQFF. The chain joins TRBV27 to TRBJ2-1; weak D call: TRBD1 (6 bases). Germline V gene sequence: CDR1 MNHEY, CDR2 SMNVEV (reference sequence). The CDR3 sequence is 13 residues long. Trimming took 8 bases from V and 8 from J, leaving 16 bases between them.

V is TRBV6-5 and J is TRBJ1-2, with 9 bases matching TRBD1. The ends lost 6 bases at V and 2 bases at J; junction bases unmatched: 4. Germline CDR1 and CDR2: MNHEY and SVGAGI. This CDR3 has 14 residues. CDR3 nucleotides: TGTGCCAGCAGACCCGGGACAGGGAACTATGGCTACACCTTC. Encoded protein: CASRPGTGNYGYTF.

The chain is built from TRBV3-1 (or the pseudogene TRBV3-2) and TRBJ1-1; D ambiguous. The CDR3 has 15 amino acids. V lost 0 bases and J 10 bases, leaving 18 bases between the germline ends. CDR1 is LGHDT and CDR2 is YNNKEL in the germline V gene (reference sequence). The CDR3 loop is CASSQDLRISSGAFF. CDR3 DNA sequence: TGTGCCAGCAGCCAAGATCTTCGAATTTCCAGCGGAGCTTTCTTT.

The chain is built from TRBV7-6 and TRBJ2-1, with TRBD2 matching over 13 bases. CDR1 and CDR2 (germline): SGHVS, FNYEAQ. V shed 1 base, J shed 6 bases, and the junction held 6 bases outside the gene matches. There are 17 residues in the CDR3. CDR3 sequence (DNA): TGTGCCAGCAGCTTAGGGGGGACTAGCGGGACCGTCAATGAGCAGTTCTTC. Amino acids: CASSLGGTSGTVNEQFF.

This clone was found a few times. The genes are TRBV19 and TRBJ1-2, with D possibly being TRBD1 (5 bases). V lost 5 bases, J lost 7 bases, and 11 bases lay in between. CDR1 is LNHDA, CDR2 SQIVND, per germline (reference sequence). The CDR3 runs 12 residues. CDR3 in DNA: TGTGCCAGTAGTCCAGGGTTCAGTGGCTACACCTTC. It codes for CASSPGFSGYTF.

The V and J genes are TRBV5-1 and TRBJ2-7; perhaps TRBD1 as D (6 bases). Trimming took off 2 bases at V and 3 bases at J, with 9 bases between the two ends. The CDR3 sequence is 13 residues long. The germline V gene has CDR1 SGHRS and CDR2 YFSETQ. The CDR3 DNA reads TGCGCCAGCAGCTTCGGACAGATCTACGAGCAGTACTTC. Protein sequence: CASSFGQIYEQYF.

The J gene is TRBJ1-3, the V gene TRBV4-1; D not certain. The CDR3 loop spans 15 amino acids. Germline V CDR1 and CDR2: MGHRA, YSYEKL. Trimming cost V 0 bases and J 3 bases, with 9 bases left between them. The DNA of the CDR3 is TGCGCCAGCAGCCAAGACGGTACGCATGGAAACACCATATATTTT. This encodes CASSQDGTHGNTIYF.

This chain uses TRBV18 with TRBJ2-7, with D perhaps matching TRBD2 (5 bases). Germline CDR1 is KGHSH and CDR2 is LQKENI. This CDR3 has 13 residues. The V gene lost 6 bases and the J gene lost 3 bases, with 12 bases spanning the gap. The CDR3 sequence: CASSPDYIYEQYF. The CDR3 DNA follows: TGTGCCAGCTCCCCAGACTATATCTACGAGCAGTACTTC.

This clone was counted between two and nine times. The V call is TRBV20-1, the J call TRBJ1-1, with unresolved D. The CDR3 has 13 amino acids. CDR1 and CDR2 (germline): DFQATT, SNEGSKA (reference sequence). Trimming pared 4 bases from V and 0 bases from J, leaving 9 bases between. The CDR3 DNA is TGCAGTGCTAATGAGGGTTTGAACACTGAAGCTTTCTTT. Translated: CSANEGLNTEAFF.

V and J are TRBV19 and TRBJ1-1, with D perhaps matching TRBD1 (6 bases). There are 13 residues in the CDR3. Germline lookup yields CDR1 LNHDA and CDR2 SQIVND (reference sequence). Trimming took off 5 bases at V and 11 bases at J, with 18 bases between the two ends. In nucleotides, the CDR3 is TGTGCCAGTAGTCCTCGAGGGGGGCTGAATGCTTTCTTT. This gives the protein CASSPRGGLNAFF.

The genes are TRBV19 and TRBJ1-1; a possible D gene is TRBD1 (5 bases). In germline, CDR1 is LNHDA, CDR2 SQIVND (reference sequence). V shed 6 bases and J shed 0 bases, with 14 bases lying between them. This CDR3 has 15 residues. The CDR3 spells CASSTQPRVNTEAFF. The CDR3 DNA reads as TGTGCCAGTAGCACCCAACCCAGGGTGAACACTGAAGCTTTCTTT.

Written as DNA, the CDR3 is TGTGCCAGCAGTTACTCCGGGGACAGGGATTATGGCTACACCTTC. It codes for CASSYSGDRDYGYTF. The chain joins TRBV6-5 to TRBJ1-2; TRBD1 matches 9 bases. Germline-derived CDR1 and CDR2 are MNHEY and SVGAGI. The junction had 4 bases not matched to a gene; V was cut back by 0 bases and J by 5 bases. The length of the CDR3 is 15 residues.

The chain combines TRBV6-6 with TRBJ1-1; D not resolved. Germline V lookup: CDR1 MNHNY, CDR2 SVGAGI (reference sequence). The CDR3 covers 11 residues. V shed 5 bases and J shed 7 bases, with 8 bases lying between them. The CDR3 DNA follows: TGTGCCAGCAGTGAGGTCGGTGAAGCTTTCTTT. It yields the protein CASSEVGEAFF.

The rearrangement links TRBV5-5 to TRBJ2-7; D may be TRBD2 (5 bases). CDR1 and CDR2 from the germline V gene are SGHKS and YYEKEE (reference sequence). V was trimmed by 5 bases and J by 3 bases, leaving 12 bases between them. The CDR3 spans 13 residues. CDR3 nucleotide sequence: TGTGCCAGCAGTCGGGGATCGGACTACGAGCAGTACTTC. It specifies CASSRGSDYEQYF.

The chain couples TRBV11-1 to TRBJ2-7, with D maybe TRBD1 (6 bases). From germline, CDR1 is SGHAT and CDR2 FQDESV (reference sequence). Trimming pared 3 bases from V and 0 bases from J, leaving 9 bases between. The CDR3 is 14 residues long. Here the CDR3 reads CASSFRDTSYEQYF. DNA of the CDR3: TGTGCCAGCAGCTTCCGGGACACCTCCTACGAGCAGTACTTC. Full variable domain (rest looked up from reference TRBV11-1 and TRBJ2-7): EAEVAQSPRYKITEKSQAVAFWCDPISGHATLYWYRQILGQGPELLVQFQDESVVDDSQLPKDRFSAERLKGVDSTLKIQPAELGDSAMYLCASSFRDTSYEQYFGPGTRLTVT.

The chain combines TRBV12-3 or TRBV12-4 with TRBJ1-6; D is unresolved. The CDR3 runs 11 residues. Trimming removed 3 bases at V and 6 bases at J, with 0 bases between. The CDR3 DNA reads as TGTGCCAGCAGTTTTAATTCACCCCTCCACTTT. The encoded protein is CASSFNSPLHF.

This clone was seen a single time. This chain joins TRBV24-1 and TRBJ1-2; D remains unclear. Germline-derived CDR1 and CDR2 are KGHDR and SFDVKD. The CDR3 consists of 14 residues. Trimming left V 3 bases short and J 8 bases short, with 15 bases between. CDR3 in amino acids: CATSDATPGSGYTF. The CDR3 DNA reads as TGTGCCACCAGTGATGCCACTCCAGGTAGCGGCTACACCTTC.

This chain links TRBV6-5 with TRBJ1-2; 7 bases map to TRBD1. Unmatched junction bases numbered 2, after V lost 2 bases and J lost 8 bases. CDR1 and CDR2 from the germline V gene are MNHEY and SVGAGI. The CDR3 is made up of 12 amino acids. The CDR3 DNA follows: TGTGCCAGCAGTTACGGGACAGAAGGCTACACCTTC. This translates into CASSYGTEGYTF.

V is TRBV7-6 and J is TRBJ2-3; 9 positions match TRBD2. The germline V gene encodes CDR1 SGHVS and CDR2 FNYEAQ. The J segment lost 0 bases and the V segment lost 4 bases, leaving 5 bases of the junction unmatched. This CDR3 has 16 amino acids. The CDR3 sequence is CASSSGLALSTDTQYF. The DNA of the CDR3 is TGTGCCAGCAGCTCCGGACTAGCGCTTAGCACAGATACGCAGTATTTT.

The genes are TRBV4-2 and TRBJ1-5, with unresolved D. CDR3 size: 11 residues. V lost 3 bases, J lost 8 bases, and 5 bases lay in between. Germline CDR1 is LGHNA and CDR2 is YNFKEQ. The CDR3 reads CASSHRKPQHF. The CDR3 nucleotides are TGTGCCAGCAGCCACCGAAAGCCCCAGCATTTT.

J is TRBJ1-2 and V is TRBV2; D may be TRBD1 (5 bases). The CDR3 covers 14 residues. V was shortened by 2 bases and J by 4 bases, with 11 bases between the two germline ends. From germline, CDR1 is SNHLY and CDR2 FYNNEI. Here the CDR3 DNA reads TGTGCCAGCAGTGAACGAGGGACTATCTATGGCTACACCTTC. It is translated as CASSERGTIYGYTF.

The rearrangement joins TRBV6-1 to TRBJ2-7, with no clear D. CDR3 length: 14 residues. CDR1 is MNHNS, CDR2 SASEGT, per germline. The ends were cut back, 2 bases at V and 3 bases at J, with 11 bases in the middle. CDR3 sequence: CASSEPQIGYEQYF. The CDR3 region has the DNA TGTGCCAGCAGTGAACCCCAGATAGGCTACGAGCAGTACTTC.

V usage is TRBV12-5 and J usage is TRBJ2-7; 7 bases map to TRBD1. Germline assignment: CDR1 LGHNT and CDR2 FRNRAP. V shed 6 bases and J 6 bases; nucleotides not matched to a gene: 11. This CDR3 is built from 14 residues. Here the CDR3 DNA reads TGTGCTAGTGGATCAACCGGGACAGCTACCGAGCAGTACTTC. This gives the protein CASGSTGTATEQYF.

A single count supports this clone. The chain links TRBV10-3 to TRBJ1-4; TRBD1 might be the D (5 bases). CDR3 length: 18 residues. V gave up 3 bases and J gave up 0 bases, with 17 bases separating them. Germline lookup yields CDR1 ENHRY and CDR2 SYGVKD. Here the CDR3 DNA reads TGTGCCATCAGTGATAGGTTTGAGGGGAGTGCAACTAATGAAAAACTGTTTTTT. Translating it yields CAISDRFEGSATNEKLFF.